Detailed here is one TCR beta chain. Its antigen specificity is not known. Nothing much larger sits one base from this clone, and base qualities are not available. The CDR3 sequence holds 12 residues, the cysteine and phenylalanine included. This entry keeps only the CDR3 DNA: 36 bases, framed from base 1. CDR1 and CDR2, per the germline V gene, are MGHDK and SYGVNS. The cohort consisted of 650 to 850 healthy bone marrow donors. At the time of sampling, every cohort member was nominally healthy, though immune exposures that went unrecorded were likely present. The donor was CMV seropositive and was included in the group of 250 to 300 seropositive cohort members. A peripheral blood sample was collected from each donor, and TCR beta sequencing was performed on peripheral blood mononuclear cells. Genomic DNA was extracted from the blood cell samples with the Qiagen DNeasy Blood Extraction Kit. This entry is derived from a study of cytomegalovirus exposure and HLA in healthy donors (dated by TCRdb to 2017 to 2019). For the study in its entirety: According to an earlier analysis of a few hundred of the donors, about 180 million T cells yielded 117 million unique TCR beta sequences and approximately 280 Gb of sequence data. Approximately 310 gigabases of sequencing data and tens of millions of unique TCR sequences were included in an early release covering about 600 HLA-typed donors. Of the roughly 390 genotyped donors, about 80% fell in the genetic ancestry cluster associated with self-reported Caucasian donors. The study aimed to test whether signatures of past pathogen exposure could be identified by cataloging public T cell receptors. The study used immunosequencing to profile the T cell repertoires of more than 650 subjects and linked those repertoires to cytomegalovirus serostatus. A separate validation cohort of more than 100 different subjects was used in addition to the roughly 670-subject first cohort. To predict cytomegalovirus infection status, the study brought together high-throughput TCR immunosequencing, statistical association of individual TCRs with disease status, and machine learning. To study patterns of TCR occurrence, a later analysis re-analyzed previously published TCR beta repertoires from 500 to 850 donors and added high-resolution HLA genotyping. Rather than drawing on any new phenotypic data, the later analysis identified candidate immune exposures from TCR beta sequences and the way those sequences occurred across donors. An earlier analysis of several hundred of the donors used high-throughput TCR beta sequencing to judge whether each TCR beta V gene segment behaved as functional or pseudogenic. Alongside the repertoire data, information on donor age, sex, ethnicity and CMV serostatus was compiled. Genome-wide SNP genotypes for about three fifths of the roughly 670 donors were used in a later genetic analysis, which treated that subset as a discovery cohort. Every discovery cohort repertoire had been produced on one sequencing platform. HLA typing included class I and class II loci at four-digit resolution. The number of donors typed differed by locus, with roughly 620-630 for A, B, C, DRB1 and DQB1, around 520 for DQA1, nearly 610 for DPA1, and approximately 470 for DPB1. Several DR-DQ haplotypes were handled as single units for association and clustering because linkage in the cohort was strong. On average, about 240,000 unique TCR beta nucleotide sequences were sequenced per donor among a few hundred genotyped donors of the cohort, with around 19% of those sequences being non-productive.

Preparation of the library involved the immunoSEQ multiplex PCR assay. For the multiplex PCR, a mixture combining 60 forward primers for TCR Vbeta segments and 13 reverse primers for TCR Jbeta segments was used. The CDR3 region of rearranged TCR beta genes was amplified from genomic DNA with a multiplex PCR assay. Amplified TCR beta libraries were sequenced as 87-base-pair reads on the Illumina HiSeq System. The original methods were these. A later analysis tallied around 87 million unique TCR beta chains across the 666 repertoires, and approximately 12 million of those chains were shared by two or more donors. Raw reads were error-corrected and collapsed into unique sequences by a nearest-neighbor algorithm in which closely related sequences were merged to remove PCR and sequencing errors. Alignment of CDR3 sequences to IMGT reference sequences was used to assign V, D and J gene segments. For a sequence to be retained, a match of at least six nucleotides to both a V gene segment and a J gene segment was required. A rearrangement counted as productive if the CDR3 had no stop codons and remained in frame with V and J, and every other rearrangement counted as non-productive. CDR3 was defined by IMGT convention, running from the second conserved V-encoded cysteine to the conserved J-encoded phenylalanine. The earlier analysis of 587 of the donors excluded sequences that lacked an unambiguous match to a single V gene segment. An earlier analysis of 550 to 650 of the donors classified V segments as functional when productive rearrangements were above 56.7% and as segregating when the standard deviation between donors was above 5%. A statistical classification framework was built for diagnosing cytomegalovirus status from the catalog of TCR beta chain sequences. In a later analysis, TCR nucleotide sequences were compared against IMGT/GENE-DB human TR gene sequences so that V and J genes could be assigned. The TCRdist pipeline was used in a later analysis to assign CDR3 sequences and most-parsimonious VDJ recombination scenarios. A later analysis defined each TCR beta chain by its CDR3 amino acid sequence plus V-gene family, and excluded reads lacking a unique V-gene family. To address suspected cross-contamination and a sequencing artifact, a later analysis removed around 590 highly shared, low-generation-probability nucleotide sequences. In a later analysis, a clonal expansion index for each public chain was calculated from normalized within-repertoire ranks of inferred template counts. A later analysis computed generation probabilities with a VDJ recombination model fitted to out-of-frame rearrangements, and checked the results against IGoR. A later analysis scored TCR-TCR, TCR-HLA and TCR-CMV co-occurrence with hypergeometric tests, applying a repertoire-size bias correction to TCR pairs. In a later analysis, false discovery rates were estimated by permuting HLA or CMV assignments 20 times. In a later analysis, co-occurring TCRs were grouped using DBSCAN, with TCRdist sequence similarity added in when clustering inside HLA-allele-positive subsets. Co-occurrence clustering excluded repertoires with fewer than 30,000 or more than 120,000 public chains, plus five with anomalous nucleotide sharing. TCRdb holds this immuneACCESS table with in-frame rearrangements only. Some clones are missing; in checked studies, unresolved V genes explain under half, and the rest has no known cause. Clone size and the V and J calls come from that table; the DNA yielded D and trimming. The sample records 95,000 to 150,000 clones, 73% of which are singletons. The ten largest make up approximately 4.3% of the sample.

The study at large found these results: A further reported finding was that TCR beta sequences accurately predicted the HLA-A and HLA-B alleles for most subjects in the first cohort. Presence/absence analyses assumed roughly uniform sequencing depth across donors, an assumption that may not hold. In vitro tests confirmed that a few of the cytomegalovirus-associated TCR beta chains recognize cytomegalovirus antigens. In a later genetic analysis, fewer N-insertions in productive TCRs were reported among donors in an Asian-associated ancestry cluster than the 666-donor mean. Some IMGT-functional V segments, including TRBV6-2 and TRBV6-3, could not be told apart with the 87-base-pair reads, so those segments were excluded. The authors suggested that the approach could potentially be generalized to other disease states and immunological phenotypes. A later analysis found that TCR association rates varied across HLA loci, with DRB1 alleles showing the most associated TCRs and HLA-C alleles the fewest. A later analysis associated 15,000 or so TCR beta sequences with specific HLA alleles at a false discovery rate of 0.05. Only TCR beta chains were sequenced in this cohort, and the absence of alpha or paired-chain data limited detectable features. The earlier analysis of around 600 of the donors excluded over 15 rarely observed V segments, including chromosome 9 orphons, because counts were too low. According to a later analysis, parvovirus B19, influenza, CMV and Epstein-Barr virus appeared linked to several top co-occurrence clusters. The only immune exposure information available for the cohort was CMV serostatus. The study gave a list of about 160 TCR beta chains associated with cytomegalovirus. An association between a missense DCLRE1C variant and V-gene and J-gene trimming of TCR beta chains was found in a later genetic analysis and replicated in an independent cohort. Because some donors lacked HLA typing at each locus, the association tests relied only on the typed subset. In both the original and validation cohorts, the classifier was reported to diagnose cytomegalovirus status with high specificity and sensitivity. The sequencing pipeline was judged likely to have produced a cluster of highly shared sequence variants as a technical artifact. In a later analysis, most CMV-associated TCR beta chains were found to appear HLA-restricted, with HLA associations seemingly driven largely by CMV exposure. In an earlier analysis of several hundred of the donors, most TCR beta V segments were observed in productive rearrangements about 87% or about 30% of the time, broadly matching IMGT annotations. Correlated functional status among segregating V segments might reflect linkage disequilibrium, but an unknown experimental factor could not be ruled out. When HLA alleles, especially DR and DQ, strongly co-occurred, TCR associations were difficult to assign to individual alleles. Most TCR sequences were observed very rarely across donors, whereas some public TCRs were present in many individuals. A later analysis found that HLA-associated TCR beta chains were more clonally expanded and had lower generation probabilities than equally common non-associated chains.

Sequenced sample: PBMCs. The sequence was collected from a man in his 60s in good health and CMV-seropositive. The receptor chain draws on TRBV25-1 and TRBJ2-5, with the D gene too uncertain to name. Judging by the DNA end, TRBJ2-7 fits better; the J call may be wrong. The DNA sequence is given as TGTGCCAGCAGTGCAGACACGCCCGAGCAGTACTTC. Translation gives CASSADTPEQYF.